This is a list of T cell receptor beta chains from one sample in a study of OX40 agonist ivuxolimab in advanced cancers. Method: immunoSEQ multiplex PCR; TCRdb's copy keeps in-frame clones and lacks some. The data contain 55,000 or so clones, approximately 84% of them seen just once; the ten biggest clones take up roughly 13%. The source material was CD4+ or CD8+ T cells sorted from blood, sampled in a trial of the OX40 agonist ivuxolimab. These receptors were collected from an adult with an advanced solid tumor such as melanoma, head and neck, liver or kidney cancer. Each CDR3 is given with its conserved first and last residue. The order of the fields is clone size, V gene, J gene, D gene, CDR3 DNA, CDR3 protein. D genes are given only for firm matches. A row's size may be missing; if present it is once, few, many or a size class.

abundance: .; v_gene: TRBV15; j_gene: TRBJ1-4; d_gene: .; CDR3nt: TGTGCCACCAGCCGTAATGAAAAACTGTTTTTT; CDR3aa: CATSRNEKLFF
abundance: .; v_gene: TRBV5-4; j_gene: TRBJ1-1; d_gene: .; CDR3nt: TGTGCCAGCAGCTTTGACAGCAGTAAGAACACTGAAGCTTTCTTT; CDR3aa: CASSFDSSKNTEAFF
abundance: .; v_gene: TRBV11-3; j_gene: TRBJ2-3; d_gene: .; CDR3nt: TGTGCCAGCAGCTTGAAACTCGGATCGGCCATGGGCACAGATACGCAGTATTTT; CDR3aa: CASSLKLGSAMGTDTQYF
abundance: .; v_gene: TRBV19; j_gene: TRBJ1-1; d_gene: .; CDR3nt: TGTGCCAGTTACGGGAGGCGGAGAGCTTTCTTT; CDR3aa: CASYGRRRAFF
abundance: .; v_gene: TRBV6-1; j_gene: TRBJ2-7; d_gene: TRBD2; CDR3nt: TGTGCCAGCAGCGACCGGGGGGGCATCTCCTACGAGCAGTACTTC; CDR3aa: CASSDRGGISYEQYF
abundance: .; v_gene: TRBV5-1; j_gene: TRBJ2-1; d_gene: TRBD1; CDR3nt: TGCGCCAGCAGCTTGGGGGACAGGGACTACAATGAGCAGTTCTTC; CDR3aa: CASSLGDRDYNEQFF
abundance: few; v_gene: TRBV9; j_gene: TRBJ1-1; d_gene: .; CDR3nt: TGTGCCAGCAGCGTAGAAAGGAACACTGAAGCTTTCTTT; CDR3aa: CASSVERNTEAFF
abundance: .; v_gene: TRBV11-1; j_gene: TRBJ1-3; d_gene: .; CDR3nt: TGTGCCAGCAGCACCAATTCCGGGACTGTATCTGGAAACACCATATATTTT; CDR3aa: CASSTNSGTVSGNTIYF
abundance: .; v_gene: TRBV6-6; j_gene: TRBJ2-2; d_gene: .; CDR3nt: TGTGCCAGCAGTTACCAGACCGGGGAGCTGTTTTTT; CDR3aa: CASSYQTGELFF
abundance: .; v_gene: TRBV30; j_gene: TRBJ2-5; d_gene: TRBD1; CDR3nt: TGTGCCTGCAGACAAGGGGGCTTGGAGACCCAGTACTTC; CDR3aa: CACRQGGLETQYF
abundance: .; v_gene: TRBV7-3; j_gene: TRBJ2-3; d_gene: .; CDR3nt: TGTGCCAGCAGCGCGCGTTCGGGACAAGCCATCACAGATACGCAGTATTTT; CDR3aa: CASSARSGQAITDTQYF
abundance: once; v_gene: TRBV5-1; j_gene: TRBJ2-7; d_gene: TRBD2; CDR3nt: TGCGCCAGCAGTCCTATGACTAGCGGGGTTTACGAGCAGTACTTC; CDR3aa: CASSPMTSGVYEQYF
abundance: .; v_gene: TRBV10-3; j_gene: TRBJ2-1; d_gene: .; CDR3nt: TGTGCCATCAGTGAGGGGGGAGGCTCCTACAATGAGCAGTTCTTC; CDR3aa: CAISEGGGSYNEQFF
abundance: .; v_gene: TRBV19; j_gene: TRBJ2-5; d_gene: .; CDR3nt: TGTGCCAGTAGTCGGCAGGGTGGAGAGACCCAGTACTTC; CDR3aa: CASSRQGGETQYF
abundance: .; v_gene: TRBV5-1; j_gene: TRBJ1-2; d_gene: .; CDR3nt: TGCGCCAGCAGCTCAAATCCCGGGAACTATGGCTACACCTTC; CDR3aa: CASSSNPGNYGYTF
abundance: once; v_gene: TRBV29-1; j_gene: TRBJ2-3; d_gene: TRBD2; CDR3nt: TGCAGCGTTGGCCCCCCTCTCGCTAGCGGGAGTACAGATACGCAGTATTTT; CDR3aa: CSVGPPLASGSTDTQYF
abundance: few; v_gene: TRBV6-5; j_gene: TRBJ2-7; d_gene: TRBD1; CDR3nt: TGTGCCAGCAGGACCGGGACAGGGAGCGAGCAGTACTTC; CDR3aa: CASRTGTGSEQYF
abundance: .; v_gene: TRBV29-1; j_gene: TRBJ2-5; d_gene: .; CDR3nt: TGCAGCGTTGATTGGGGCCCGGGAGAGACCCAGTACTTC; CDR3aa: CSVDWGPGETQYF
abundance: .; v_gene: TRBV18; j_gene: TRBJ1-5; d_gene: .; CDR3nt: TGTGCCAGCAGAAACACAGGCTCCAATCAGCCCCAGCATTTT; CDR3aa: CASRNTGSNQPQHF
abundance: .; v_gene: TRBV18; j_gene: TRBJ1-1; d_gene: .; CDR3nt: TGTGCCAGCTCACCGGACCGGGGGCCTAACACTGAAGCTTTCTTT; CDR3aa: CASSPDRGPNTEAFF
abundance: .; v_gene: TRBV6-1; j_gene: TRBJ1-1; d_gene: .; CDR3nt: TGTGCCAGCATGCTGAGGGCTGAGGGCCCTGAAGCTTTCTTT; CDR3aa: CASMLRAEGPEAFF
abundance: .; v_gene: TRBV9; j_gene: TRBJ2-3; d_gene: .; CDR3nt: TGTGCCAGCAGCGTCATTCAGCGGGCCTATAGCACAGATACGCAGTATTTT; CDR3aa: CASSVIQRAYSTDTQYF
abundance: .; v_gene: TRBV18; j_gene: TRBJ2-5; d_gene: .; CDR3nt: TGTGCCAGCTCACCATTAAGTGGGAGGCAGGGGGAAGAGACCCAGTACTTC; CDR3aa: CASSPLSGRQGEETQYF
abundance: once; v_gene: TRBV14; j_gene: TRBJ1-2; d_gene: .; CDR3nt: TGTGCCAGCAGCCCCACCTCAAACTACTATGGCTACACCTTC; CDR3aa: CASSPTSNYYGYTF
abundance: .; v_gene: TRBV5-1; j_gene: TRBJ2-1; d_gene: TRBD2; CDR3nt: TGCGCCAGCTCAAAGCTCCAGCGGGAATACAATGAGCAGTTCTTC; CDR3aa: CASSKLQREYNEQFF
abundance: .; v_gene: TRBV10-2; j_gene: TRBJ1-5; d_gene: .; CDR3nt: TGCGCCAGCAGTGAGTCGATCGGCCAGACTAGCAATCAGCCCCAGCATTTT; CDR3aa: CASSESIGQTSNQPQHF
abundance: few; v_gene: TRBV7-9; j_gene: TRBJ2-7; d_gene: .; CDR3nt: TGTGCCAGCAGCCTCGTCGGATTCGACTACGAGCAGTACTTC; CDR3aa: CASSLVGFDYEQYF
abundance: .; v_gene: TRBV14; j_gene: TRBJ2-7; d_gene: .; CDR3nt: TGTGCCAGCAGCCAACAATTCGGACAGTCGGGCGACAACGAGCAGTACTTC; CDR3aa: CASSQQFGQSGDNEQYF
abundance: .; v_gene: TRBV19; j_gene: TRBJ1-2; d_gene: TRBD1; CDR3nt: TGTGCCAGTAGGGGACAGGGAAACTATGGCTACACCTTC; CDR3aa: CASRGQGNYGYTF
abundance: .; v_gene: TRBV2; j_gene: TRBJ2-7; d_gene: TRBD1; CDR3nt: TGTGCCAGCAGGGGACAGTTGGACACCTACGAGCAGTACTTC; CDR3aa: CASRGQLDTYEQYF
abundance: .; v_gene: TRBV9; j_gene: TRBJ2-1; d_gene: .; CDR3nt: TGTGCCAGCAGCGTCGCCGGGGCAGAACGGGGCAATGAGCAGTTCTTC; CDR3aa: CASSVAGAERGNEQFF
abundance: .; v_gene: TRBV19; j_gene: TRBJ2-7; d_gene: .; CDR3nt: TGTGCCAGTAGTATAGGAAGAAGGGCCAACGAGCAGTACTTC; CDR3aa: CASSIGRRANEQYF
abundance: .; v_gene: TRBV5-1; j_gene: TRBJ2-7; d_gene: .; CDR3nt: TGCGCCAGCAGCTCGGAAAAACCACACCTGAGCTCCTACGAGCAGTACTTC; CDR3aa: CASSSEKPHLSSYEQYF
abundance: .; v_gene: TRBV27; j_gene: TRBJ2-1; d_gene: .; CDR3nt: TGTGCCAGCAGTTTCAGGTCAGAGCAGTTCTTC; CDR3aa: CASSFRSEQFF
abundance: once; v_gene: TRBV18; j_gene: TRBJ2-3; d_gene: .; CDR3nt: TGTGCCAGCTCCCCTTACACAGATACGCAGTATTTT; CDR3aa: CASSPYTDTQYF
abundance: .; v_gene: TRBV7-7; j_gene: TRBJ2-2; d_gene: .; CDR3nt: TGTGCTAGCAGCTTGGGACACGTTAATTCCGGGGAGCTGTTTTTT; CDR3aa: CASSLGHVNSGELFF
abundance: .; v_gene: TRBV6-6; j_gene: TRBJ2-7; d_gene: TRBD2; CDR3nt: TGTGCCAGCAGTTACGCTACTAGCGGGAGCAACGAGCAGTACTTC; CDR3aa: CASSYATSGSNEQYF
abundance: few; v_gene: TRBV19; j_gene: TRBJ2-7; d_gene: .; CDR3nt: TGTGCCAGTAGTATTGGGTCGAGCTCCTACGAGCAGTACTTC; CDR3aa: CASSIGSSSYEQYF